These 32 T cell receptor beta chains came from one sample sequenced in a study of cytomegalovirus exposure and HLA in healthy donors. Libraries were prepared by immunoSEQ multiplex PCR; TCRdb keeps only in-frame clonotypes and omits some of them. Of 200,000 to 250,000 clones listed, approximately 80% were seen once; the top ten hold around an eighth. The sequenced material came from PBMCs. The receptors come from a woman aged 25 to 45 in good health and CMV-seropositive.

This clone was seen only once. The chain has TRBV13 and TRBJ1-2; TRBD1 agrees at 9 bases. The CDR3 is 15 amino acids. The V gene end was trimmed by 5 bases and the J gene end by 6 bases; junction bases not matched to a gene: 10. Germline CDR1 PRHDT, CDR2 FYEKMQ (reference sequence). CDR3 nucleotides: TGTGCCAGCAGCCCGACTGGGGACAGGGTGGATGGCTACACCTTC. Amino acids: CASSPTGDRVDGYTF. The full variable domain, rest sourced from reference TRBV13 and TRBJ1-2, is AAGVIQSPRHLIKEKRETATLKCYPIPRHDTVYWYQQGPGQDPQFLISFYEKMQSDKGSIPDRFSAQQFSDYHSELNMSSLELGDSALYFCASSPTGDRVDGYTFGSGTRLTVV.

V usage is TRBV29-1 and J usage is TRBJ2-7; D could derive from TRBD1 or TRBD2 (5 bases each). The V and J ends lost 3 bases and 3 bases respectively, with 12 bases between them. Germline V gene lookup returns CDR1 SQVTM and CDR2 ANQGSEA. There are 13 residues in the CDR3. The CDR3 coding sequence is TGCAGCGTTGATATGGGGGACCGCTACGAGCAGTACTTC. Translated: CSVDMGDRYEQYF.

The CDR3 protein is CASSQAGTGGGSAEGYTF. DNA of the CDR3: TGTGCCAGCAGCCAAGCCGGGACAGGGGGCGGTTCGGCTGAAGGCTACACCTTC. The gene calls are TRBV4-2 and TRBJ1-2; the match to TRBD1 covers 12 bases. Trimming took 1 base from V and 8 from J; bases not matched to a gene: 14. The CDR3 consists of 18 residues. Germline V CDR1 and CDR2: LGHNA, YNFKEQ.

For this clone: One end of the junction is discordant with germline, which a read error may explain. V is TRBV7-7 and J is TRBJ2-7, with D tentatively TRBD2 (5 bases). This CDR3 has 13 residues. Germline assignment: CDR1 SSHAT and CDR2 FNYEAQ (reference sequence). CDR3 bases: TGTGCTAGCAGCTTCGGGGAAAGGGACGAGCAGTACTTC. The encoded protein is CASSFGERDEQYF.

The chain uses TRBV7-9 and TRBJ1-4; D ambiguous. Per the germline V gene, CDR1 is SEHNR and CDR2 is FQNEAQ (reference sequence). The CDR3 runs to 12 residues. Trimming left V 5 bases short and J 8 bases short, with 9 bases between. CDR3 DNA: TGTGCCAGCAGCCCGGTGGGGGAAAAACTGTTTTTT. This translates into CASSPVGEKLFF. Full variable domain (rest looked up from reference TRBV7-9 and TRBJ1-4): DTGVSQNPRHKITKRGQNVTFRCDPISEHNRLYWYRQTLGQGPEFLTYFQNEAQLEKSRLLSDRFSAERPKGSFSTLEIQRTEQGDSAMYLCASSPVGEKLFFGSGTQLSVL.

The chain combines TRBV27 with TRBJ1-4, with TRBD1 matching 8 bases. Germline CDR1 is MNHEY and CDR2 is SMNVEV (reference sequence). The CDR3 is made up of 15 amino acids. The junction had 10 bases not matched to a gene; V was cut back by 5 bases and J by 8 bases. CDR3 loop: CASSPSGGIGEKLFF. The CDR3 DNA follows: TGTGCCAGCAGTCCGTCAGGGGGCATTGGGGAAAAACTGTTTTTT.

The chain has TRBV30 and TRBJ2-2, with 8 bases that match TRBD2. This CDR3 comprises 15 residues. J was trimmed by 5 bases and V by 4 bases; bases with no gene match: 9. Germline V gene data show CDR1 as GTSNPN and CDR2 as SVGIG (reference sequence). The CDR3 is CAWIRAGARTGELFF. The CDR3 DNA sequence: TGTGCCTGGATCCGAGCGGGAGCGAGGACCGGGGAGCTGTTTTTT.

The chain uses TRBV27 and TRBJ1-5, with TRBD1 as a possible D gene (6 bases). Trimming pared 5 bases from V and 2 bases from J, leaving 10 bases between. CDR1 is MNHEY and CDR2 is SMNVEV in the germline V gene (reference sequence). The CDR3 is made up of 14 amino acids. This CDR3 reads CASSEGVRNQPQHF. DNA of the CDR3: TGTGCCAGCAGTGAGGGGGTTCGCAATCAGCCCCAGCATTTT.

The chain carries TRBV5-1 and TRBJ2-2; 15 bases agree with TRBD2. Germline CDR1 SGHRS, CDR2 YFSETQ. The CDR3 runs to 18 residues. With 2 bases clipped from V and 1 base from J, the junction kept 3 bases outside the gene matches. The CDR3 bases are TGCGCCAGCAGCTTCAGGACTAGCGGGAGGGGGAACACCGGGGAGCTGTTTTTT. Translation: CASSFRTSGRGNTGELFF.

This clone was seen once. V gene TRBV4-2 combines with J gene TRBJ2-7, with D unresolved. The germline V gene encodes CDR1 LGHNA and CDR2 YNFKEQ. The V end was cut by 4 bases, the J end by 2 bases, with 6 bases between. The CDR3 runs 12 residues. The CDR3 is CASSPNPYEQYF. CDR3 nucleotides: TGTGCCAGCAGCCCGAATCCCTACGAGCAGTACTTC.

This clone was counted a few times. The chain has TRBV4-1 and TRBJ2-1; 8 nucleotides agree with TRBD2. CDR1 is MGHRA, CDR2 YSYEKL, per germline. J lost 4 bases, V lost 0 bases, and 11 bases had no gene match. This CDR3 comprises 18 residues. The CDR3 sequence: CASSQEWGRTSNYNEQFF. In nucleotides, the CDR3 is TGCGCCAGCAGCCAAGAATGGGGGAGGACTAGCAATTACAATGAGCAGTTCTTC.

The chain uses TRBV25-1 and TRBJ1-1; TRBD1 might be the D (5 bases). The CDR3 runs 13 residues. From germline, CDR1 is MGHDK and CDR2 SYGVNS. Trimming took 6 bases from V and 3 from J, leaving 11 bases between them. In DNA form, the CDR3 reads TGTGCCAGCAGCGTGCAGGGACACACTGAAGCTTTCTTT. Amino acid sequence: CASSVQGHTEAFF.

This clone was counted between two and nine times. Different DNA sequences within this sample yield the same CDR3. This chain connects TRBV5-1 to TRBJ1-1; unclear D gene. Trimming took off 0 bases at V and 1 base at J, with 4 bases between the two ends. The germline V gene encodes CDR1 SGHRS and CDR2 YFSETQ. This CDR3 contains 13 residues. The CDR3 bases are TGCGCCAGCAGCTTGGCAGGGAACACTGAAGCTTTCTTT. Translating it yields CASSLAGNTEAFF.

Only a few counts were recorded for this clone. The chain couples TRBV30 to TRBJ1-2; tentative D call: TRBD1 (5 bases). The CDR3 is made up of 13 amino acids. CDR1 and CDR2 from the germline V gene are GTSNPN and SVGIG (reference sequence). Trimming cost V 6 bases and J 4 bases, with 15 bases left between them. The CDR3 region is CACPTAGVYGYTF. The CDR3 nucleotides are TGTGCCTGTCCGACAGCCGGGGTCTATGGCTACACCTTC.

The chain recombines TRBV2 with TRBJ2-1; no clear D gene. Trimming pared 8 bases from V and 5 bases from J, leaving 16 bases between. The CDR3 loop spans 14 amino acids. Germline V gene sequence: CDR1 SNHLY, CDR2 FYNNEI. The CDR3 region is CASLNQYSNNEQFF. The CDR3 DNA follows: TGTGCCAGCTTAAATCAGTACAGTAACAATGAGCAGTTCTTC.

The chain uses TRBV2 and TRBJ2-7; TRBD1 or TRBD2 may be the D gene (6 bases each). Trimming took 6 bases from V and 6 from J, leaving 12 bases between them. From germline, CDR1 is SNHLY and CDR2 FYNNEI. The CDR3 runs 12 residues. The CDR3 DNA follows: TGTGCCAGCAGGCGGGACAACCGCGAGCAGTACTTC. Its translation: CASRRDNREQYF.

V usage is TRBV29-1 and J usage is TRBJ1-2; a weak D match, TRBD1 (5 bases). This CDR3 spans 16 amino acids. Germline CDR1 is SQVTM and CDR2 is ANQGSEA. Trimming pared 7 bases from V and 8 bases from J, leaving 29 bases between. The CDR3 DNA reads TGCAGCGCTCAATCTAACCAACCGGGACCCTCGGCGGGCTACACCTTC. As protein: CSAQSNQPGPSAGYTF.

The J gene is TRBJ1-1, the V gene TRBV18; D is possibly TRBD1 (6 bases). The V end lost 5 bases, the J end lost 0 bases, and 13 bases lay between the germline ends. Germline V lookup: CDR1 KGHSH, CDR2 LQKENI. The CDR3 covers 15 residues. The CDR3 is CASSTKGELNTEAFF. The CDR3 bases are TGTGCCAGCTCAACTAAGGGGGAACTGAACACTGAAGCTTTCTTT.

The chain carries TRBV10-3 and TRBJ2-1, with TRBD2 matching 13 bases. Unmatched junction bases numbered 11, after V lost 4 bases and J lost 2 bases. CDR1 and CDR2 (germline): ENHRY, SYGVKD. The CDR3 contains 19 residues. Here the CDR3 DNA reads TGTGCCATCAGTGGGGGTTCCGGGACTAGCGGGGTTACCTACAATGAGCAGTTCTTC. Translation gives CAISGGSGTSGVTYNEQFF.

This rearrangement joins TRBV2 to TRBJ2-7; TRBD2 is a possible D gene (5 bases). The CDR3 sequence is 14 residues long. The germline gives CDR1 SNHLY, CDR2 FYNNEI. The V and J ends lost 1 base and 3 bases respectively, with 10 bases between them. The CDR3 region is CASSEGGLIYEQYF. The CDR3, as DNA: TGTGCCAGCAGTGAAGGAGGACTGATCTACGAGCAGTACTTC.

This clone is a singleton in its sample. The rearrangement links TRBV30 to TRBJ2-7; 9 bases line up with TRBD1. From germline, CDR1 is GTSNPN and CDR2 SVGIG (reference sequence). The CDR3 is 14 residues long. The ends lost 2 bases at V and 5 bases at J; junction bases unmatched: 7. The CDR3 sequence: CAWSRGQGSNEQYF. CDR3 in DNA: TGTGCCTGGAGTAGGGGACAGGGTAGTAACGAGCAGTACTTC.

This chain connects TRBV27 to TRBJ1-1, with D uncertain. The CDR3 length is 14 residues. Trimming removed 3 bases at V and 1 base at J, with 9 bases between. Germline CDR1 reads MNHEY; CDR2 reads SMNVEV (reference sequence). As DNA, the CDR3 is TGTGCCAGCAGTTTGAGAGCATGGAACACTGAAGCTTTCTTT. Translating it yields CASSLRAWNTEAFF.

The rearrangement links TRBV4-2 to TRBJ2-7, with D perhaps being TRBD1 or TRBD2 (5 bases each). V dropped 0 bases and J dropped 3 bases, with 15 bases sitting between them. This CDR3 region has 16 residues. Germline V CDR1 and CDR2: LGHNA, YNFKEQ. The CDR3 region has the DNA TGTGCCAGCAGCCAAGATATAGGGACGGTGGGCTACGAGCAGTACTTC. Encoded protein: CASSQDIGTVGYEQYF.

V gene TRBV27 combines with J gene TRBJ2-2; no clear D. CDR3 length equals 15 residues. Germline CDR1 reads MNHEY; CDR2 reads SMNVEV (reference sequence). The V end lost 0 bases, the J end lost 1 base, and 6 bases lay between the germline ends. DNA for the CDR3: TGTGCCAGCAGTTTATCGGGATTGAACACCGGGGAGCTGTTTTTT. Translation gives CASSLSGLNTGELFF.

The chain has TRBV28 and TRBJ2-7; D is ambiguous. In germline, CDR1 is MDHEN, CDR2 SYDVKM. V gave up 3 bases and J gave up 4 bases, with 16 bases separating them. This CDR3 is built from 15 residues. The CDR3 reads CASSLAGIRSYEQYF. The CDR3 bases are TGTGCCAGCAGTTTGGCTGGAATTCGCTCGTACGAGCAGTACTTC.

The chain combines TRBV10-3 with TRBJ2-3; 7 bases line up with TRBD1. The CDR3 runs to 14 residues. Germline lookup yields CDR1 ENHRY and CDR2 SYGVKD. J lost 5 bases, V lost 6 bases, and 8 bases had no gene match. CDR3 loop: CAISKGGLGDTQYF. The CDR3 DNA follows: TGTGCCATCAGCAAAGGGGGCTTGGGAGATACGCAGTATTTT.

This clone has just one count. This chain links TRBV7-9 with TRBJ1-1, with 7 positions matching TRBD1. Germline loops: CDR1 SEHNR, CDR2 FQNEAQ (reference sequence). The V segment lost 0 bases and the J segment 5 bases; nucleotides outside the gene matches: 3. This CDR3 spans 14 amino acids. DNA of the CDR3: TGTGCCAGCAGCTTAGCAGGGGGCACAACTGAAGCTTTCTTT. This translates into CASSLAGGTTEAFF.

The rearrangement uses TRBV2 and TRBJ2-7, with a possible D match to TRBD2 (5 bases). There are 11 residues in the CDR3. Germline CDR1 is SNHLY and CDR2 is FYNNEI. The V end was cut by 7 bases, the J end by 4 bases, with 8 bases between. CDR3 residues: CASITGYEQYF. DNA of the CDR3: TGTGCCAGCATTACGGGGTACGAGCAGTACTTC.

J is TRBJ2-7 and V is TRBV7-8, with D unclear. Germline loops: CDR1 SGHVS, CDR2 FQNEAQ. The CDR3 is 13 amino acids. V was pared by 8 bases and J by 2 bases, with 13 bases between. In DNA form, the CDR3 reads TGTGCCAGCCAGCTTACCACAGCCTACGAGCAGTACTTC. Its translation: CASQLTTAYEQYF.

The chain uses TRBV7-6 and TRBJ2-1; TRBD1 matches at 8 bases. CDR1 and CDR2 from the germline V gene are SGHVS and FNYEAQ. The CDR3 contains 15 residues. V trimming: 5 bases; J trimming: 4 bases; junction bases outside the gene matches: 7. In DNA, the CDR3 is TGTGCCAGCAGCCCCCGGACAGGGAGATACAATGAGCAGTTCTTC. Protein: CASSPRTGRYNEQFF.

The chain employs TRBV27 and TRBJ2-3, with 11 bases identical to TRBD1. Germline CDR1 and CDR2: MNHEY and SMNVEV (reference sequence). Trimming cost V 5 bases and J 4 bases; bases outside gene matches: 8. This CDR3 region has 16 residues. The CDR3 bases are TGTGCCAGCAGTCCACGGACAGGGGGCGAAGCAGATACGCAGTATTTT. It encodes CASSPRTGGEADTQYF.

This chain links TRBV6-1 with TRBJ2-4; 7 bases agree with TRBD1. Germline CDR1 reads MNHNS; CDR2 reads SASEGT. CDR3 length equals 12 residues. The V and J ends lost 4 bases and 10 bases, in that order; junction bases with no gene match: 4. CDR3 sequence: CASSGPGQIQYF. The DNA for the CDR3 is TGTGCCAGCAGTGGCCCGGGACAGATTCAGTACTTC.